This T cell receptor beta chain was obtained from a study of cytomegalovirus exposure and HLA in healthy donors. Both 60 Vbeta primers and 13 Jbeta primers went into the PCR. Sequencing was performed with immunoSEQ multiplex PCR; in TCRdb, only in-frame clones are kept and a portion is missing. The profile covers about 250,000 clones, with 85% to 95% appearing a single time and 1.5% to 2% taken by the ten largest. Germline CDR1 reads GTSNPN; CDR2 reads SVGIG (reference sequence). The V gene lost 7 bases and the J gene lost 2 bases, with 9 bases spanning the gap. The CDR3 is 13 amino acids. This clone was detected once.

This sequence joins TRBV30 and TRBJ2-6; D unresolved. Sequencing was done on a sample of PBMCs. The clonotype was recovered from a girl aged 2 to 10 in good health and CMV-seronegative. Here the CDR3 reads CAYRRAGANVLTF. CDR3 bases: TGTGCCTACAGAAGAGCTGGGGCCAACGTCCTGACTTTC.